Shown below are 27 T cell receptor beta chains from a single sample sequenced in a study of cytotoxic CD8 clonotypes in ibrutinib-treated CLL. Profiled with immunoSEQ multiplex PCR; TCRdb holds only in-frame clones, not every one. The table lists roughly 28,000 clones, around 57% of them singletons, with 12% to 15% in the top ten. Sequencing used PBMCs, obtained before ibrutinib treatment. The receptors derive from a human donor with chronic lymphocytic leukemia.

The V and J genes are TRBV4-2 and TRBJ2-1; TRBD1 agrees at 11 bases. V shed 4 bases, J shed 7 bases, and the junction held 6 bases outside the gene matches. This CDR3 comprises 15 residues. Looked up from germline, CDR1 is LGHNA and CDR2 is YNFKEQ. As DNA, the CDR3 is TGTGCCAGCAGCCGCGCGGGACAGGGGGATAATGAGCAGTTCTTC. This gives the protein CASSRAGQGDNEQFF.

This clone appeared once. The chain joins TRBV5-1 to TRBJ1-2, with D possibly TRBD1 on 5 matching bases. The V gene's germline CDR1 is SGHRS and CDR2 YFSETQ. Trimming stripped 4 bases from V and 4 bases from J, with 14 bases between. CDR3 size: 14 residues. Here the CDR3 reads CASSPIGAGYGYTF. The DNA for the CDR3 is TGCGCCAGCAGCCCTATAGGGGCTGGCTATGGCTACACCTTC.

In its sample, this clone was seen a few times. The chain joins TRBV19 to TRBJ2-7; possibly TRBD1 for D (7 bases). The germline V gene encodes CDR1 LNHDA and CDR2 SQIVND (reference sequence). Trimming stripped 4 bases from V and 1 base from J, with 14 bases between. This CDR3 is built from 15 residues. The CDR3 DNA sequence: TGTGCCAGTAGTACGAACAGGGGAGGTTCCTACGAGCAGTACTTC. It is translated as CASSTNRGGSYEQYF.

This clone was picked up one time. V is TRBV20-1 and J is TRBJ2-7; D uncertain. CDR3 length equals 11 residues. Germline CDR1 reads DFQATT; CDR2 reads SNEGSKA (reference sequence). V was trimmed by 4 bases and J by 7 bases, leaving 11 bases between them. The CDR3 loop reads CSATPSREQYF. The CDR3 coding sequence is TGCAGTGCTACCCCTTCGAGGGAGCAGTACTTC.

This clone showed up just once. The rearrangement uses TRBV10-2 and TRBJ1-2, with 8 bases matching TRBD1. Germline CDR1 and CDR2: WSHSY and SAAADI. Trimming removed 0 bases from V and 3 bases from J; junction bases left unmatched: 3. The CDR3 contains 15 residues. The CDR3 DNA sequence: TGCGCCAGCAGTGAGTCGACAGGGGTCCACTATGGCTACACCTTC. It codes for CASSESTGVHYGYTF.

This clone was detected a few times. The CDR3 region is CASSPRYDQYNEQFF. The CDR3 DNA reads as TGTGCCAGCAGTCCCCGCTACGACCAATACAATGAGCAGTTCTTC. The V and J genes are TRBV6-6 and TRBJ2-1; D is ambiguous. Germline V gives CDR1 MNHNY, CDR2 SVGAGI (reference sequence). This CDR3 comprises 15 residues. Trimming removed 5 bases from V and 4 bases from J, with 15 bases in between.

The sample holds one count of this clone. The rearrangement links TRBV6-6 to TRBJ1-1; the D gene is possibly TRBD1 (5 bases). Looked up from germline, CDR1 is MNHNY and CDR2 is SVGAGI (reference sequence). The length of the CDR3 is 14 residues. Deletions cut 2 bases from V and 6 bases from J, with 13 bases between. CDR3 nucleotide sequence: TGTGCCAGCAGTTACACCCACGTGGGGCCTGAAGCTTTCTTT. Translated, it gives CASSYTHVGPEAFF.

The chain recombines TRBV11-2 with TRBJ2-6, with D tentatively TRBD2 (6 bases). The V end lost 5 bases, the J end lost 1 base, and 18 bases lay between the germline ends. The CDR3 is 18 amino acids. Germline-derived CDR1 and CDR2 are SGHAT and FQNNGV. CDR3 sequence reads: CASSPGPGDGSGANVLTF. CDR3 sequence (DNA): TGTGCCAGCAGCCCAGGGCCGGGGGATGGGTCTGGGGCCAACGTCCTGACTTTC. Supplemented by reference TRBV11-2 and TRBJ2-6, the full variable domain reads EAGVAQSPRYKIIEKRQSVAFWCNPISGHATLYWYQQILGQGPKLLIQFQNNGVVDDSQLPKDRFSAERLKGVDSTLKIQPAKLEDSAVYLCASSPGPGDGSGANVLTFGAGSRLTVL.

CDR3: CASSLDLKGGYGYTF. In DNA, the CDR3 is TGTGCCAGCAGCTTAGATTTAAAGGGGGGCTATGGCTACACCTTC. The chain combines TRBV11-2 with TRBJ1-2; D might be TRBD1 (6 bases). Germline-derived CDR1 and CDR2 are SGHAT and FQNNGV. The length of the CDR3 is 15 residues. V was shortened by 0 bases and J by 4 bases, with 12 bases between the two germline ends.

A few counts support this clone. This chain uses TRBV25-1 with TRBJ2-2, with D possibly being TRBD1 or TRBD2 (5 bases each). V was trimmed by 5 bases and J by 1 base, leaving 14 bases between them. Germline loops: CDR1 MGHDK, CDR2 SYGVNS. This CDR3 contains 16 residues. The CDR3 sequence: CASSPQARGNTGELFF. The CDR3 DNA follows: TGTGCCAGCAGTCCTCAGGCGAGGGGGAACACCGGGGAGCTGTTTTTT.

The rearrangement links TRBV10-3 to TRBJ1-2; tentatively, D is TRBD1 (6 bases). CDR3 size: 15 residues. Trimming cost V 1 base and J 6 bases, with 15 bases left between them. Per the germline V gene, CDR1 is ENHRY and CDR2 is SYGVKD. CDR3 sequence reads: CAISEYRVASDGYTF. DNA of the CDR3: TGTGCCATCAGTGAGTACAGGGTCGCATCTGATGGCTACACCTTC.

The chain couples TRBV7-9 to TRBJ1-1; 10 bases are shared with TRBD1. The J segment lost 1 base and the V segment lost 6 bases, leaving 8 bases of the junction unmatched. CDR1 and CDR2 from the germline V gene are SEHNR and FQNEAQ (reference sequence). The CDR3 is 16 amino acids. The CDR3 DNA is TGTGCCAGCAGAAAAATCGGGGACAGGGGGAACACTGAAGCTTTCTTT. This translates into CASRKIGDRGNTEAFF.

The CDR3 DNA sequence: TGTGCCATCAGGAAGGACAGGGCTGGGGAGCAGTACTTC. It encodes CAIRKDRAGEQYF. The chain joins TRBV10-3 to TRBJ2-7, with 8 bases identical to TRBD1. The trim removed 6 bases at V and 7 bases at J, leaving 8 bases unmatched. The CDR3 has 13 residues. Germline CDR1 reads ENHRY; CDR2 reads SYGVKD.

The rearrangement uses TRBV19 and TRBJ2-7; 10 bases align to TRBD2. J lost 2 bases, V lost 1 base, and 8 bases had no gene match. CDR1 is LNHDA and CDR2 is SQIVND in the germline V gene (reference sequence). This CDR3 region has 17 residues. CDR3 sequence: CASSIGGLAGGTYEQYF. The CDR3, as DNA: TGTGCCAGTAGTATAGGTGGGTTAGCGGGAGGTACCTACGAGCAGTACTTC.

The chain is built from TRBV7-9 and TRBJ2-1; TRBD2 agrees at 12 bases. This CDR3 region has 15 residues. The V and J ends lost 5 bases and 7 bases, in that order; junction bases with no gene match: 6. Germline V gene sequence: CDR1 SEHNR, CDR2 FQNEAQ (reference sequence). The CDR3 DNA reads as TGTGCCAGCAGCCCAACTAGCGGGGGGTTAAATGAGCAGTTCTTC. Translation: CASSPTSGGLNEQFF.

The chain carries TRBV27 and TRBJ2-7; 7 bases align to TRBD2. The germline V gene encodes CDR1 MNHEY and CDR2 SMNVEV (reference sequence). Unmatched junction bases numbered 5, after V lost 2 bases and J lost 1 base. CDR3 size: 15 residues. CDR3 in amino acids: CASSLAGVSSYEQYF. CDR3 sequence (DNA): TGTGCCAGCAGTTTAGCGGGAGTCAGTTCCTACGAGCAGTACTTC.

The genes are TRBV13 and TRBJ2-3; D may be TRBD2 (6 bases). Trimming cost V 0 bases and J 0 bases, with 10 bases left between them. CDR3 size: 16 residues. Per the germline V gene, CDR1 is PRHDT and CDR2 is FYEKMQ (reference sequence). The DNA for the CDR3 is TGTGCCAGCAGCTTAGGGTGGGGACTCAGCACAGATACGCAGTATTTT. Translating it yields CASSLGWGLSTDTQYF. Based on the CDR3 plus reference TRBV13 and TRBJ2-3, the full variable domain is AAGVIQSPRHLIKEKRETATLKCYPIPRHDTVYWYQQGPGQDPQFLISFYEKMQSDKGSIPDRFSAQQFSDYHSELNMSSLELGDSALYFCASSLGWGLSTDTQYFGPGTRLTVL.

The rearrangement uses TRBV7-3 and TRBJ1-1; D is unclear. The V end lost 2 bases, the J end lost 1 base, and 5 bases lay between the germline ends. The CDR3 extends over 13 amino acids. Germline CDR1 and CDR2: SGHTA and FQGTGA. DNA for the CDR3: TGTGCCAGCAGCTTAGAGGGGAACACTGAAGCTTTCTTT. Translating it yields CASSLEGNTEAFF.

This clone was counted once. The chain has TRBV9 and TRBJ1-3; D call uncertain. Per the germline V gene, CDR1 is SGDLS and CDR2 is YYNGEE. The CDR3 spans 14 residues. Trimming left V 4 bases short and J 0 bases short, with 8 bases between. This CDR3 is CASSPTTSGNTIYF. DNA for the CDR3: TGTGCCAGCAGCCCGACGACCTCTGGAAACACCATATATTTT.

In its sample, this clone was seen once. The chain uses TRBV5-6 and TRBJ2-4; D is undetermined. Trimming left V 2 bases short and J 0 bases short, with 9 bases between. This CDR3 spans 15 amino acids. Germline V CDR1 and CDR2: SGHDT, YYEEEE. This chain's CDR3 is CASSFLSIAKNIQYF. DNA of the CDR3: TGTGCCAGCAGCTTTTTATCGATAGCCAAAAACATTCAGTACTTC.

J is TRBJ1-2 and V is TRBV10-3, with D hard to call. The CDR3 spans 13 residues. V was trimmed by 0 bases and J by 7 bases, leaving 9 bases between them. The germline CDR1 and CDR2 sequences are ENHRY and SYGVKD. CDR3 sequence (DNA): TGTGCCATCAGTGAGTCGTTGACGGGTGGCTACACCTTC. As protein: CAISESLTGGYTF.

The chain carries TRBV5-4 and TRBJ2-7; D is possibly TRBD1 (6 bases). This CDR3 contains 14 residues. With 3 bases removed from V and 3 bases from J, the gap between germline ends came to 13 bases. Germline V gene data show CDR1 as SGHNT and CDR2 as YYREEE (reference sequence). The CDR3 region is CASSSKTGNYEQYF. The CDR3 nucleotides are TGTGCCAGCAGCTCAAAAACAGGGAACTACGAGCAGTACTTC. Full variable domain (outside the CDR3, taken from reference TRBV5-4 and TRBJ2-7): ETGVTQSPTHLIKTRGQQVTLRCSSQSGHNTVSWYQQALGQGPQFIFQYYREEENGRGNFPPRFSGLQFPNYSSELNVNALELDDSALYLCASSSKTGNYEQYFGPGTRLTVT.

This clone has only a few counts. Here the CDR3 reads CASSEAGLAEQFF. The DNA of the CDR3 is TGTGCCAGCAGTGAAGCGGGACTAGCCGAGCAGTTCTTC. This chain links TRBV6-1 with TRBJ2-1, with 9 bases matching TRBD2. After removal of 0 bases from V and 10 bases from J, the junction contained 1 base not matched to a gene. This CDR3 has 13 residues. Per the germline V gene, CDR1 is MNHNS and CDR2 is SASEGT.

The genes are TRBV28 and TRBJ2-7, with D perhaps assigned TRBD1 or TRBD2 (6 bases each). V was trimmed by 4 bases and J by 5 bases, leaving 9 bases between them. Germline CDR1 and CDR2: MDHEN and SYDVKM. The CDR3 extends over 12 amino acids. Written as DNA, the CDR3 is TGTGCCAGCAGTTCCCGGGGGCACGAGCAGTACTTC. This encodes CASSSRGHEQYF.

The V gene is TRBV19, the J gene TRBJ2-5; no reliable D call. Trimming pared 5 bases from V and 2 bases from J, leaving 9 bases between. The CDR3 contains 13 residues. Per the germline V gene, CDR1 is LNHDA and CDR2 is SQIVND (reference sequence). CDR3 loop: CASSVLIQETQYF. CDR3 DNA sequence: TGTGCCAGTAGTGTACTTATACAAGAGACCCAGTACTTC.

The V call is TRBV9, the J call TRBJ2-5; D not certain. CDR3 length: 15 residues. The V and J ends lost 7 bases and 1 base respectively, with 17 bases between them. Per germline, CDR1 SGDLS and CDR2 YYNGEE. The CDR3 region has the DNA TGTGCCAGCGGTGTAGGTGTCGGCGCCCAAGAGACCCAGTACTTC. Its protein product is CASGVGVGAQETQYF.

This chain joins TRBV5-5 and TRBJ2-7; D ambiguous. V lost 0 bases and J 3 bases, leaving 16 bases between the germline ends. The CDR3 runs to 16 residues. From germline, CDR1 is SGHKS and CDR2 YYEKEE (reference sequence). CDR3 loop: CASSLVSPEEHYEQYF. DNA for the CDR3: TGTGCCAGCAGCTTGGTATCCCCCGAGGAGCACTACGAGCAGTACTTC.